This T cell receptor beta chain derives from a study of T cell repertoires in aging, cancer and after chemotherapy. In the study overall: The whole study produced a dataset of several million TCR reads.

By its share, this clonotype is medium-sized. What it binds is unknown. Study-level points and caveats: Rebound thymic output was suggested by rising median generation probability during chemotherapy in each cancer cohort.

TRB rearrangements spanning V, D and J were amplified using mixed TRB-A/B primers. TCRdb recomputed calls from the multiplex PCR reads with MiXCR, one row per CDR3 protein. The sample comprises roughly 6,200 distinct CDR3 sequences, 20% to 25% of which are singletons, and 9.7% rests with the top ten. Peripheral blood genomic DNA, not sorted cells or RNA, was the template. The specimen sequenced was blood. The source is a human donor in good health.

This CDR3 reads CASRPRFDEQFF. CDR3 sequence (DNA): TGTGCCAGCAGACCCAGGTTCGATGAGCAGTTCTTC. The chain uses TRBV6-6 and TRBJ2-1; D unresolved. Trimming removed 6 bases at V and 8 bases at J, with 11 bases between. The CDR3 has 12 amino acids. CDR1 MNHNY and CDR2 SVGAGI come from the germline V gene (reference sequence).